These 27 T cell receptor beta chains came from one sample sequenced in a study of cytomegalovirus exposure and HLA in healthy donors. PCR was performed using 60 Vbeta and 13 Jbeta primers. Sequenced by immunoSEQ multiplex PCR; TCRdb stores in-frame clones only, minus some. The sample lists about 220,000 clones; roughly 70% were seen once. The sequenced material came from PBMCs. Receptors were obtained from a woman under 40 in good health and CMV-seronegative.

In the case of this clone: A junction end diverges from the germline sequence, so it may reflect a read error. The chain joins TRBV4-1 to TRBJ1-1; D not certain. The germline gives CDR1 MGHRA, CDR2 YSYEKL. The CDR3 is made up of 13 amino acids. Here the CDR3 reads CDSRQENETEAFF. The CDR3 DNA is TGCGACAGCAGACAAGAAAATGAAACAGAAGCTTTCTTT.

V usage is TRBV6-1 and J usage is TRBJ1-5; D call uncertain. Germline CDR1 and CDR2: MNHNS and SASEGT. V dropped 3 bases and J dropped 6 bases, with 18 bases sitting between them. This CDR3 comprises 16 residues. DNA of the CDR3: TGTGCCAGCAGTGAGCAGGACGGGAGGTCGGGTCAGCCCCAGCATTTT. This codes for CASSEQDGRSGQPQHF.

This sequence joins TRBV18 and TRBJ1-1; a weak D match, TRBD1 (6 bases). Germline CDR1 is KGHSH and CDR2 is LQKENI. V gave up 6 bases and J gave up 5 bases, with 10 bases separating them. The CDR3 loop spans 12 amino acids. CDR3 in amino acids: CASSRTATEAFF. CDR3 nucleotides: TGTGCCAGCTCTCGGACAGCAACTGAAGCTTTCTTT.

The chain joins TRBV13 to TRBJ2-5, with TRBD2 as a possible D gene (6 bases). Trimming stripped 4 bases from V and 4 bases from J, with 16 bases between. The CDR3 runs to 15 residues. The germline gives CDR1 PRHDT, CDR2 FYEKMQ (reference sequence). The CDR3 DNA is TGTGCCAGCAGCTGGAGGGATATCGCCCCAGAGACCCAGTACTTC. It encodes CASSWRDIAPETQYF.

The rearrangement uses TRBV5-1 and TRBJ2-1, with TRBD1 identical over 12 bases. CDR3 length: 15 residues. In germline, CDR1 is SGHRS, CDR2 YFSETQ. V trimming: 5 bases; J trimming: 8 bases; junction bases outside the gene matches: 8. The CDR3 region has the DNA TGCGCCAGCAGTCGAACCGGGACAGGGGGCCATGAGCAGTTCTTC. This encodes CASSRTGTGGHEQFF.

CDR3 DNA sequence: TGTGCCAGCAGACAAAATCCTGATCAGCCCCAGCATTTT. Amino acids: CASRQNPDQPQHF. This sequence joins TRBV6-6 and TRBJ1-5; no clear D. V lost 6 bases and J lost 5, with 11 bases in between. The CDR3 covers 13 residues. CDR1 and CDR2 from the germline V gene are MNHNY and SVGAGI (reference sequence).

This clone was seen a handful of times. Germline and junction disagree at one end, which may indicate a read error. This chain uses TRBV29-1 with TRBJ2-2, with a tentative D call TRBD1 (7 bases). CDR3 length: 13 residues. Germline loops: CDR1 SQVTM, CDR2 ANQGSEA. The chain's CDR3 is CGVVRGENGELFF. The CDR3 DNA sequence: TGCGGCGTTGTCAGGGGGGAAAACGGGGAGCTGTTTTTT.

This chain links TRBV30 with TRBJ1-4; a weak D match, TRBD1 (5 bases). Looked up from germline, CDR1 is GTSNPN and CDR2 is SVGIG (reference sequence). With 0 bases removed from V and 5 bases from J, the gap between germline ends came to 7 bases. CDR3 length equals 13 residues. In DNA, the CDR3 is TGTGCCTGGAGTGTACGGGGGAATGAAAAACTGTTTTTT. Protein sequence: CAWSVRGNEKLFF.

This clone has more than one count but fewer than ten. The chain links TRBV28 to TRBJ2-7; 11 bases line up with TRBD2. Trimming at V came to 5 bases and at J to 7 bases, leaving 25 bases not matched to a gene. There are 20 residues in the CDR3. Germline CDR1 reads MDHEN; CDR2 reads SYDVKM. The CDR3 DNA is TGTGCCAGCAGTAGACCCAGACTAGCGGGACGTCCGCCAGGGTCGGGGGAGCAGTACTTC. Translated: CASSRPRLAGRPPGSGEQYF.

The rearrangement joins TRBV6-1 to TRBJ1-5; a possible D gene is TRBD1 (5 bases). Trimming removed 11 bases from V and 0 bases from J, with 11 bases in between. This CDR3 spans 13 amino acids. Germline-derived CDR1 and CDR2 are MNHNS and SASEGT. CDR3 sequence: CALDSHSNQPQHF. CDR3 nucleotide sequence: TGTGCCTTAGACAGTCATAGCAATCAGCCCCAGCATTTT.

V and J are TRBV4-1 and TRBJ2-2, with 8 bases that match TRBD1. The CDR3 is 13 residues long. Germline loops: CDR1 MGHRA, CDR2 YSYEKL. J lost 6 bases, V lost 3 bases, and 0 bases had no gene match. CDR3 DNA sequence: TGCGCCAGCAGCCAGGACAGGGCCGGGGAGCTGTTTTTT. Residues: CASSQDRAGELFF.

On this clone: The junction does not match germline at one end; this may be a read error. The chain couples TRBV5-1 to TRBJ1-2; D ambiguous. This CDR3 has 16 residues. Germline CDR1 SGHRS, CDR2 YFSETQ. CDR3 sequence (DNA): TGCGCCAGCAGCTTGGCCGAAGCGGGAATAAGCTATGACTACACCTTC. Protein sequence: CASSLAEAGISYDYTF.

The rearrangement links TRBV18 to TRBJ2-7, with a possible D match to TRBD2 (6 bases). The CDR3 length is 15 residues. V was trimmed by 3 bases and J by 0 bases, leaving 12 bases between them. Germline V gene sequence: CDR1 KGHSH, CDR2 LQKENI. The CDR3 DNA follows: TGTGCCAGCTCACCCCGCCAGGGAGGCTCCTACGAGCAGTACTTC. Protein sequence: CASSPRQGGSYEQYF.

This clone was found a few times. The gene calls are TRBV7-2 and TRBJ1-1, with a possible D match to TRBD1 (5 bases). CDR1 is SGHTA, CDR2 FQGNSA, per germline. The germline V and J ends were trimmed by 5 bases and 4 bases, with 14 bases remaining between them. The CDR3 is 14 amino acids. CDR3 nucleotide sequence: TGTGCCAGCAGCCAGTTCCAGGGTATCACTGAAGCTTTCTTT. This gives the protein CASSQFQGITEAFF.

The chain recombines TRBV11-2 with TRBJ1-2; TRBD1 is a possible D gene (5 bases). The V end lost 5 bases, the J end lost 4 bases, and 14 bases lay between the germline ends. CDR1 is SGHAT and CDR2 is FQNNGV in the germline V gene. This CDR3 spans 14 amino acids. The CDR3 spells CASSPEGRSYGYTF. The CDR3 DNA sequence: TGTGCCAGCAGCCCGGAGGGGAGAAGCTATGGCTACACCTTC.

This clone occurred once. This chain joins TRBV19 and TRBJ2-1; D unclear. The V end was cut by 3 bases, the J end by 5 bases, with 11 bases between. This CDR3 has 14 amino acids. Germline V gene lookup returns CDR1 LNHDA and CDR2 SQIVND (reference sequence). The CDR3 here is CASSIRASNNEQFF. The CDR3 DNA reads as TGTGCCAGTAGTATCCGAGCATCTAACAATGAGCAGTTCTTC.

The rearrangement joins TRBV11-2 to TRBJ2-7, with D possibly being TRBD2 (6 bases). The germline V and J ends were trimmed by 0 bases and 7 bases, with 16 bases remaining between them. The germline V gene has CDR1 SGHAT and CDR2 FQNNGV. This CDR3 comprises 15 residues. CDR3 DNA: TGTGCCAGCAGCTTAGATGGAGGGTGGGAAAAAGAGCAGTACTTC. It is translated as CASSLDGGWEKEQYF.

This chain connects TRBV30 to TRBJ2-1, with 7 bases that match TRBD2. Looked up from germline, CDR1 is GTSNPN and CDR2 is SVGIG (reference sequence). The V and J ends lost 0 bases and 4 bases, in that order; junction bases with no gene match: 12. This CDR3 contains 17 residues. CDR3 coding DNA: TGTGCCTGGAGTGTACGGAAGCGGGACCTCATTTACAATGAGCAGTTCTTC. This encodes CAWSVRKRDLIYNEQFF.

DNA for the CDR3: TGTGCCAGCAGCTTGGAAGCGGGAGGGGGCTACGAGCAGTACTTC. Its protein is CASSLEAGGGYEQYF. The chain has TRBV5-4 and TRBJ2-7; 10 positions agree with TRBD2. V was clipped by 0 bases and J by 3 bases; unmatched bases: 3. The CDR3 runs to 15 residues. Germline assignment: CDR1 SGHNT and CDR2 YYREEE (reference sequence).

This clone was counted a single time. The chain has TRBV25-1 and TRBJ1-5, with TRBD1 matching 8 bases. The germline gives CDR1 MGHDK, CDR2 SYGVNS. V lost 3 bases and J lost 5; bases outside the gene matches: 3. The CDR3 is made up of 14 amino acids. The CDR3 loop reads CASSDETGDQPQHF. In DNA form, the CDR3 reads TGTGCCAGCAGTGACGAGACAGGGGATCAGCCCCAGCATTTT.

This clone was counted between two and nine times. Distinct nucleotide sequences in the sample also encode this CDR3. The gene calls are TRBV5-1 and TRBJ2-1; D gene uncertain. The CDR3 spans 13 residues. V gave up 0 bases and J gave up 4 bases, with 5 bases separating them. Germline CDR1 reads SGHRS; CDR2 reads YFSETQ. CDR3 bases: TGCGCCAGCAGCTTGGGGAGTTACAATGAGCAGTTCTTC. It specifies CASSLGSYNEQFF.

Comments on this clone: In the same sample, other DNA sequences code for this CDR3. The rearrangement uses TRBV2 and TRBJ2-7; D might be TRBD2 (7 bases). V lost 7 bases and J lost 3, with 25 bases in between. Germline-derived CDR1 and CDR2 are SNHLY and FYNNEI. CDR3 length: 17 amino acids. In DNA, the CDR3 is TGTGCCAGCATTCCAATGTCAAGAGGGGGGGACAACTACGAGCAGTACTTC. This encodes CASIPMSRGGDNYEQYF.

This clone was counted a few times. The genes are TRBV30 and TRBJ1-1; tentative D call: TRBD1 (5 bases). Trimming took 5 bases from V and 5 from J, leaving 12 bases between them. Germline V gene sequence: CDR1 GTSNPN, CDR2 SVGIG (reference sequence). This CDR3 has 12 residues. The CDR3 coding sequence is TGTGCCTGGTACAGGTTTGGGACTGAAGCTTTCTTT. Translating it yields CAWYRFGTEAFF.

V gene TRBV2 combines with J gene TRBJ1-5; D unclear. Per germline, CDR1 SNHLY and CDR2 FYNNEI. The CDR3 runs 15 residues. The V and J ends lost 6 bases and 0 bases respectively, with 12 bases between them. Written as DNA, the CDR3 is TGTGCCAGCAGCCTGGAGATAGGTAGCAATCAGCCCCAGCATTTT. This codes for CASSLEIGSNQPQHF.

The V and J genes are TRBV11-3 and TRBJ1-3; D is undetermined. Germline CDR1 reads SGHNT; CDR2 reads YENEEA. This CDR3 has 16 residues. V was shortened by 1 base and J by 0 bases, with 10 bases between the two germline ends. The CDR3, as DNA: TGTGCCAGCAGCTTAGGGCGGCTGATCTCTGGAAACACCATATATTTT. It codes for CASSLGRLISGNTIYF.

The chain has TRBV6-6 and TRBJ2-7; D gene ambiguous. The CDR3 extends over 11 amino acids. Trimming removed 5 bases from V and 4 bases from J, with 6 bases in between. CDR1 and CDR2 from the germline V gene are MNHNY and SVGAGI (reference sequence). Written as DNA, the CDR3 is TGTGCCAGCAGTAAACAATACGAGCAGTACTTC. Translation gives CASSKQYEQYF.

The chain recombines TRBV4-1 with TRBJ2-5; 10 bases line up with TRBD2. Per germline, CDR1 MGHRA and CDR2 YSYEKL. The CDR3 runs 18 residues. The trim removed 3 bases at V and 5 bases at J, leaving 15 bases unmatched. CDR3 loop: CASSHRSGGAKIVETQYF. Here the CDR3 DNA reads TGCGCCAGCAGCCATAGGAGCGGGGGGGCTAAGATAGTGGAGACCCAGTACTTC.